This T cell receptor beta chain was recovered during a study of blood T cell repertoires in COVID-19. Study overall: Sites in the United States, Italy and Spain provided acute and convalescent COVID-19 samples. Sample material is recorded as cDNA or gDNA derived from T cells, B-cell-depleted T cells, or PBMCs.

Per the original methods: Reference gene primer amplification gave nucleated cell count estimates. The method was immunoSEQ multiplex PCR; TCRdb's version includes in-frame clones alone and lacks a portion of them. The V and J calls and clone size come from that table; D and trimming were worked out from the DNA. The repertoire holds about 150,000 clones, 80% to 90% seen once, with roughly 3.3% in the top ten. The CDR3 is 12 amino acids. The V end lost 10 bases, the J end lost 2 bases, and 11 bases lay between the germline ends. Germline CDR1 is MDHEN and CDR2 is SYDVKM. The sequence came from a man in his sixties or seventies with acute or convalescent COVID-19. The sample taken for sequencing was peripheral blood. The chain uses TRBV28 and TRBJ1-2, with D possibly TRBD1 on 5 matching bases. The DNA for the CDR3 is TGTGCCATCGGGGGAACCAACTATGGCTACACCTTC. Protein product: CAIGGTNYGYTF.